The source of this TCR beta chain is a study of T cells in Graves' hyperthyroidism and ophthalmopathy. Any symptoms of ophthalmopathy came after the first hyperthyroidism diagnosis, from which the blood sample dates. RNA transcripts were the template for amplifying TCR beta CDR3 regions. The TCR CDR3 first-round RT-PCR relied on the HTBI primer set. TCRdb analysed the multiplex PCR reads with MiXCR anew, one entry per CDR3 protein. This repertoire shows 600,000 to 850,000 distinct CDR3 sequences, about 19% found once; its top ten account for over 15%. This CDR3 is 15 amino acids long. CDR1 is MGHRA and CDR2 is YSYEKL in the germline V gene. V gave up 1 base and J gave up 4 bases, with 13 bases separating them.

V is TRBV4-1 and J is TRBJ1-1, with D unclear. This receptor was obtained from a woman aged 50 to 60 with Graves' hyperthyroidism that later progressed to Graves' ophthalmopathy. Sequencing used blood. Here the CDR3 DNA reads TGCGCCAGCAGCCAAGGCAACAGAGCCGGCACTGAAGCTTTCTTT. It codes for CASSQGNRAGTEAFF.